This T cell receptor beta chain is drawn from a study of CD8 T cells in ankylosing spondylitis. This clonotype was detected a few times. The trim removed 5 bases at V and 6 bases at J, leaving 18 bases unmatched. Germline V gene sequence: CDR1 SGHRS, CDR2 YFSETQ. The CDR3 has 18 residues. Generation of TCR beta libraries employed quantitative 5'-RACE incorporating molecular barcodes. TCRdb passed the 5' RACE reads through MiXCR, listing each CDR3 protein once. This sample has about 130,000 distinct CDR3 sequences, with about an eighth found just once. The sample was blood, either unsorted or a sorted T cell fraction (not recorded which). The chain recombines TRBV5-1 with TRBJ2-2; 8 bases are a match to TRBD2. The TCR comes from a female donor with ankylosing spondylitis or in good health (not recorded which). CDR3 region: CASSLRTQAGASPGELFF. The CDR3 region has the DNA TGCGCCAGCAGTTTACGCACTCAAGCGGGGGCGTCGCCCGGGGAGCTGTTTTTT.